This T cell receptor (beta chain) was captured by sequencing in a study of shared clonotypes between healthy human individuals. Broader study findings: Expectations were that clonotype sharing among donors would be affected by sequencing depth. Estimated clonotype richness was generally higher in naive than memory subsets. Blood was the sole source, and tissue repertoires probably differ. Non-shared clonotypes had lower generation probabilities than clonotypes shared by all four sorted-subset donors.

Trimming took 3 bases from V and 7 from J, leaving 10 bases between them. This CDR3 has 11 amino acids. Germline V lookup: CDR1 DFQATT, CDR2 SNEGSKA (reference sequence). A note on this clone: Its antigen is not identified.

Libraries were prepared by immunoSEQ multiplex PCR; TCRdb keeps only in-frame clonotypes and omits some of them. There are millions of clones in the sample; just over 90% occur only once, and around 0.14% lies in the top ten. The J gene is TRBJ2-7, the V gene TRBV20-1; unclear D gene. The sequence was collected from a man aged 18 to 30 in good health. The specimen sequenced was naive CD4+ T cells sorted from blood. Subset in this sample: CD45RA+ positively selected. The CDR3 DNA sequence: TGCAGTGCTAGGGACCCCCGGGAGCAGTACTTC. This encodes CSARDPREQYF.